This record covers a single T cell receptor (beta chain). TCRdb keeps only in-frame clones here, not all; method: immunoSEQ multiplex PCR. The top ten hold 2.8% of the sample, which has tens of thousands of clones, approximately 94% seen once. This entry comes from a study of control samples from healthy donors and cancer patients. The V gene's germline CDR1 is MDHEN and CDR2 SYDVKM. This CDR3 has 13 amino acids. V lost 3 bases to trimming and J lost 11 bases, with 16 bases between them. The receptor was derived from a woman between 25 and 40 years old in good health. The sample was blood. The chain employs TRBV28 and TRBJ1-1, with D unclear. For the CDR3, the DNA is TGTGCCAGCAGTTTTAGTACAGATTGGAAGGCTTTCTTT. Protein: CASSFSTDWKAFF.